The sequence of this T cell receptor beta chain was determined in a study of PD-1 blockade in classical Hodgkin lymphoma. Study outcomes and limitations: Healthy donors were reported to have higher baseline TCR diversity than newly diagnosed patients. Prior therapy or disease activity may underlie the repertoire differences, whose causes remain undefined.

The table came from immunoSEQ multiplex PCR; TCRdb's copy has only in-frame clones and leaves some out. The sample has more than 45,000 clones; more than 85% are singletons. Relapse was seen in all patients after autologous stem cell transplantation, and brentuximab vedotin exposure was variable. The study recorded best responses of complete response, partial response or progressive disease. Note on this clone: Its target is not known.

The receptor was isolated from a human donor with classical Hodgkin lymphoma. Sequenced material: peripheral blood mononuclear cells (PBMCs), taken before the second cycle of nivolumab.

The CDR3 DNA follows: TGTGCCAGCAGCGCCACCCAGGTACGGAATCAGCCCCAGCATTTT. As protein: CASSATQVRNQPQHF. The rearrangement joins TRBV5-5 to TRBJ1-5; D unresolved. CDR3 length: 15 residues. The germline CDR1 and CDR2 sequences are SGHKS and YYEKEE (reference sequence). V lost 4 bases, J lost 4 bases, and 15 bases lay in between.